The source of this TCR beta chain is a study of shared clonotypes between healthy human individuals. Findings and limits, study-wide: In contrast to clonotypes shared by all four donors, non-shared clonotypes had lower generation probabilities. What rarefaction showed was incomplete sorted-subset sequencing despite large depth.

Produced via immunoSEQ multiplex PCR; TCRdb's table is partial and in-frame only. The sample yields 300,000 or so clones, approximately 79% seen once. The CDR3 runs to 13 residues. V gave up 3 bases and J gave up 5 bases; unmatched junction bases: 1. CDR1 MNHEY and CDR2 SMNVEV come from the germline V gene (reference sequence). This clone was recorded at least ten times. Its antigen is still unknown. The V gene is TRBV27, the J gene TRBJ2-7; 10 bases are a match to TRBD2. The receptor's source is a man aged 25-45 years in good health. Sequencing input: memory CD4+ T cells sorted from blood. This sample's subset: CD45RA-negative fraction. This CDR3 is CASSFSGGHEQYF. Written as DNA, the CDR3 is TGTGCCAGCAGTTTTAGCGGGGGGCACGAGCAGTACTTC.